This TCR beta chain was captured in a study of T cell responses to AZD1222 COVID-19 vaccine. Study-wide background: Second-dose intervals of approximately 4 or approximately 12 weeks were pooled.

In germline, CDR1 is WNHNN, CDR2 SYGVQD (reference sequence). Trimming cost V 4 bases and J 5 bases, with 13 bases left between them. This CDR3 has 14 amino acids. Using immunoSEQ multiplex PCR, the repertoire was profiled, and TCRdb retains in-frame clones only, with some absent. The sample records about 90,000 clones, roughly 88% being singletons. Study results and limitations: Targeting of unmutated variant regions was reportedly seen in nearly half of spike-specific TCRs.

As regards this clone: Its specificity is unknown.

The sequence came from an adult in good health. The chain is built from TRBV10-1 and TRBJ2-3; TRBD2 is a possible D gene (6 bases). The sample consisted of peripheral blood, taken on day 0 of AZD1222 vaccination. The CDR3 DNA sequence: TGCGCCAGCAGTGGGGGACTGACGGGAGATACGCAGTATTTT. It translates to CASSGGLTGDTQYF.